A selection of T cell receptor beta chains follows, all from one sample in a study of shared clonotypes between healthy human individuals. Clones were sequenced by immunoSEQ multiplex PCR, and TCRdb holds only the in-frame ones, with some missing. The sample lists 950,000 to 1,100,000 clones, approximately 80% seen once, with roughly 0.61% in the top ten. Input material: memory CD4+ T cells from PBMCs. These receptors were collected from a young man in good health. Some clones in this sample may be carry-over from other donors' samples. CDR3s include the opening cysteine and the closing phenylalanine or tryptophan. Each record gives: V gene, clone size, J gene, D gene, CDR3 protein, CDR3 DNA. The D gene is left open where the match is weak. For some rows the clone size is stated as once, few or many, or as a class when expanded; others skip it.

V gene: TRBV19; clone size: few; J gene: TRBJ1-2; D gene: NA; CDR3 protein: CASSPPGSGAPSYGYTF; CDR3 DNA: TGTGCCAGTAGTCCACCCGGGTCCGGCGCGCCTTCATATGGCTACACCTTC
V gene: TRBV27; clone size: NA; J gene: TRBJ1-1; D gene: NA; CDR3 protein: CASSLRTANMNTEAFF; CDR3 DNA: TGTGCCAGCAGTTTAAGGACAGCAAACATGAACACTGAAGCTTTCTTT
V gene: TRBV28; clone size: NA; J gene: TRBJ2-4; D gene: NA; CDR3 protein: CASSFFGAPNIQYF; CDR3 DNA: TGTGCCAGCAGTTTTTTCGGGGCCCCCAACATTCAGTACTTC
V gene: TRBV6-1; clone size: few; J gene: TRBJ2-5; D gene: NA; CDR3 protein: CATAAGAETQYF; CDR3 DNA: TGTGCCACCGCGGCCGGAGCCGAGACCCAGTACTTC
V gene: TRBV5-1; clone size: NA; J gene: TRBJ2-7; D gene: TRBD1; CDR3 protein: CASSSTGQVAYEQYF; CDR3 DNA: TGCGCCAGCAGCTCGACGGGACAGGTGGCCTACGAGCAGTACTTC
V gene: TRBV5-4; clone size: many; J gene: TRBJ1-1; D gene: NA; CDR3 protein: CASSLGPPNTEAFF; CDR3 DNA: TGTGCCAGCAGCTTAGGGCCTCCGAACACTGAAGCTTTCTTT
V gene: TRBV18; clone size: NA; J gene: TRBJ2-3; D gene: NA; CDR3 protein: CASSPGVSGTDTQYF; CDR3 DNA: TGTGCCAGCTCGCCAGGGGTTAGCGGTACAGATACGCAGTATTTT
V gene: TRBV28; clone size: NA; J gene: TRBJ2-3; D gene: NA; CDR3 protein: CASSLSSTDTQYF; CDR3 DNA: TGTGCCAGCAGTTTGTCAAGCACAGATACGCAGTATTTT
V gene: TRBV5-1; clone size: NA; J gene: TRBJ2-3; D gene: TRBD2; CDR3 protein: CASSLPAGDRDTQYF; CDR3 DNA: TGCGCCAGCAGCTTACCCGCGGGAGATAGAGATACGCAGTATTTT
V gene: TRBV9; clone size: NA; J gene: TRBJ2-7; D gene: NA; CDR3 protein: CASSVGGGF; CDR3 DNA: TGTGCCAGCAGCGTAGGGGGCGGCTTC
V gene: TRBV11-3; clone size: NA; J gene: TRBJ2-5; D gene: TRBD1; CDR3 protein: CASSSWINQSDREQETQYF; CDR3 DNA: TGTGCCAGCAGCTCATGGATCAATCAATCGGACAGGGAACAAGAGACCCAGTACTTC
V gene: TRBV7-8; clone size: NA; J gene: TRBJ2-7; D gene: NA; CDR3 protein: CASSSTRTSYEQYF; CDR3 DNA: TGTGCCAGCAGCTCGACGAGGACCTCCTACGAGCAGTACTTC
V gene: TRBV5-1; clone size: once; J gene: TRBJ2-2; D gene: NA; CDR3 protein: CASSLVGLYTGELFF; CDR3 DNA: TGCGCCAGCAGCTTGGTGGGCCTGTACACCGGGGAGCTGTTTTTT
V gene: TRBV5-1; clone size: NA; J gene: TRBJ2-6; D gene: NA; CDR3 protein: CASSVSPLGANVLTF; CDR3 DNA: TGCGCCAGCAGCGTAAGTCCTTTGGGGGCCAACGTCCTGACTTTC
V gene: TRBV4-2; clone size: NA; J gene: TRBJ2-3; D gene: NA; CDR3 protein: CASSREPEQSTDTQYF; CDR3 DNA: TGTGCCAGCAGCCGAGAGCCGGAGCAAAGCACAGATACGCAGTATTTT
V gene: TRBV9; clone size: NA; J gene: TRBJ1-3; D gene: TRBD1; CDR3 protein: CASSFDPVGQGVGNTIYF; CDR3 DNA: TGTGCCAGCAGCTTCGATCCGGTCGGACAGGGAGTGGGAAACACCATATATTTT
V gene: TRBV25-1; clone size: few; J gene: TRBJ2-3; D gene: NA; CDR3 protein: CASSESEVDTQYF; CDR3 DNA: TGTGCCAGCAGTGAATCGGAGGTAGATACGCAGTATTTT
V gene: TRBV9; clone size: NA; J gene: TRBJ1-2; D gene: NA; CDR3 protein: CASSVDRWDYGYTF; CDR3 DNA: TGTGCCAGCAGCGTAGACAGGTGGGACTATGGCTACACCTTC
V gene: TRBV19; clone size: NA; J gene: TRBJ1-2; D gene: NA; CDR3 protein: CASSTGGVRSNYGYTF; CDR3 DNA: TGTGCCAGTAGTACAGGCGGGGTGAGATCTAACTATGGCTACACCTTC
V gene: TRBV27; clone size: NA; J gene: TRBJ2-1; D gene: NA; CDR3 protein: CASTSMTRREQFF; CDR3 DNA: TGTGCCAGCACCTCCATGACTAGGCGTGAGCAGTTCTTC
V gene: TRBV6-5; clone size: NA; J gene: TRBJ2-2; D gene: NA; CDR3 protein: CASSRKGVPPGELFF; CDR3 DNA: TGTGCCAGCAGTCGCAAGGGGGTACCGCCCGGGGAGCTGTTTTTT
V gene: TRBV6-6; clone size: NA; J gene: TRBJ1-1; D gene: NA; CDR3 protein: CATGQMNTEAFF; CDR3 DNA: TGTGCCACCGGACAGATGAACACTGAAGCTTTCTTT
V gene: TRBV7-9; clone size: many; J gene: TRBJ1-3; D gene: NA; CDR3 protein: CASSLVVNTIYF; CDR3 DNA: TGTGCCAGCAGCTTAGTCGTGAACACCATATATTTT
V gene: TRBV7-3; clone size: NA; J gene: TRBJ2-4; D gene: TRBD1; CDR3 protein: CASSLTRGAKNIQYF; CDR3 DNA: TGTGCCAGCAGCTTAACCAGGGGGGCCAAAAACATTCAGTACTTC
V gene: TRBV28; clone size: many; J gene: TRBJ1-4; D gene: NA; CDR3 protein: CASSLVGSATNEKLFF; CDR3 DNA: TGTGCCAGCAGTTTAGTAGGAAGTGCAACTAATGAAAAACTGTTTTTT
V gene: TRBV7-3; clone size: once; J gene: TRBJ1-1; D gene: NA; CDR3 protein: CASSLRADVEAFF; CDR3 DNA: TGTGCCAGCAGCCTCCGGGCCGATGTGGAAGCTTTCTTT
V gene: TRBV2; clone size: NA; J gene: TRBJ1-1; D gene: NA; CDR3 protein: CVSRARVNTEAFF; CDR3 DNA: TGTGTCAGCAGGGCCAGGGTGAACACTGAAGCTTTCTTT
V gene: TRBV27; clone size: NA; J gene: TRBJ2-7; D gene: TRBD1; CDR3 protein: CASSRQGDSSYEQYF; CDR3 DNA: TGTGCCAGCAGTCGACAGGGGGACTCTTCCTACGAGCAGTACTTC
V gene: TRBV18; clone size: once; J gene: TRBJ1-1; D gene: NA; CDR3 protein: CASSPPFGVGTEAFF; CDR3 DNA: TGTGCCAGCTCACCACCTTTTGGGGTCGGCACTGAAGCTTTCTTT
V gene: TRBV7-9; clone size: few; J gene: TRBJ1-5; D gene: NA; CDR3 protein: CASSTTGNNQPQHF; CDR3 DNA: TGTGCCAGCAGCACGACAGGTAACAATCAGCCCCAGCATTTT
V gene: TRBV21-1; clone size: NA; J gene: TRBJ1-5; D gene: NA; CDR3 protein: CANPLRRQGQPQHF; CDR3 DNA: TGTGCCAACCCCCTGCGGAGACAGGGACAGCCCCAGCATTTT
V gene: TRBV7-9; clone size: NA; J gene: TRBJ1-2; D gene: NA; CDR3 protein: CASSLSERSYTF; CDR3 DNA: TGTGCCAGCAGCTTGTCGGAGCGCAGCTACACCTTC
V gene: TRBV6-1; clone size: few; J gene: TRBJ1-1; D gene: TRBD1; CDR3 protein: CASSRQGNTEAFF; CDR3 DNA: TGTGCCAGCAGCAGACAGGGGAACACTGAAGCTTTCTTT
V gene: TRBV10-3; clone size: NA; J gene: TRBJ2-7; D gene: TRBD2; CDR3 protein: CAISENGRPSYEQYF; CDR3 DNA: TGTGCCATCAGTGAGAACGGGAGGCCCTCCTACGAGCAGTACTTC
V gene: TRBV5-4; clone size: NA; J gene: TRBJ2-1; D gene: TRBD2; CDR3 protein: CASSWAGESNEQFF; CDR3 DNA: TGTGCCAGCAGCTGGGCGGGAGAGAGCAATGAGCAGTTCTTC
V gene: TRBV5-1; clone size: NA; J gene: TRBJ1-3; D gene: NA; CDR3 protein: CASSLERWTADSGNTIYF; CDR3 DNA: TGCGCCAGCAGCTTGGAACGGTGGACCGCCGACTCTGGAAACACCATATATTTT
V gene: TRBV7-3; clone size: NA; J gene: TRBJ2-3; D gene: NA; CDR3 protein: CASSGNGEGDTQYF; CDR3 DNA: TGTGCCAGCAGCGGAAACGGAGAAGGAGATACGCAGTATTTT
V gene: TRBV27; clone size: few; J gene: TRBJ2-3; D gene: NA; CDR3 protein: CASSQGRTDTQYF; CDR3 DNA: TGTGCCAGCAGTCAGGGAAGGACAGATACGCAGTATTTT
V gene: TRBV5-1; clone size: NA; J gene: TRBJ2-5; D gene: NA; CDR3 protein: CASSTGPRGIYETQYF; CDR3 DNA: TGCGCCAGCAGCACTGGTCCAAGGGGAATCTATGAGACCCAGTACTTC
V gene: TRBV21-1; clone size: few; J gene: TRBJ2-1; D gene: NA; CDR3 protein: CASTLTLSDEQFF; CDR3 DNA: TGTGCCAGCACCCTCACCCTCAGTGATGAGCAGTTCTTC
V gene: TRBV27; clone size: many; J gene: TRBJ2-5; D gene: NA; CDR3 protein: CASSPGLWGQETQYF; CDR3 DNA: TGTGCCAGCAGCCCGGGACTTTGGGGGCAAGAGACCCAGTACTTC
V gene: TRBV25-1; clone size: once; J gene: TRBJ2-3; D gene: NA; CDR3 protein: CASSELAGTRGDTQYF; CDR3 DNA: TGTGCCAGCAGTGAATTGGCTGGCACGAGGGGCGATACGCAGTATTTT
V gene: TRBV28; clone size: few; J gene: TRBJ1-1; D gene: NA; CDR3 protein: CASSGTGLWNTEAFF; CDR3 DNA: TGTGCCAGCAGTGGGACCGGGTTGTGGAACACTGAAGCTTTCTTT
V gene: TRBV30; clone size: few; J gene: TRBJ1-1; D gene: NA; CDR3 protein: CAWSIRSSLTNTEAFF; CDR3 DNA: TGTGCCTGGAGTATTCGCTCCTCGCTCACCAACACTGAAGCTTTCTTT
V gene: TRBV6-1; clone size: NA; J gene: TRBJ2-7; D gene: TRBD1; CDR3 protein: CASRIRQGRYEQYF; CDR3 DNA: TGTGCCAGCAGGATACGACAGGGGAGGTACGAGCAGTACTTC
V gene: TRBV15; clone size: NA; J gene: TRBJ2-5; D gene: TRBD2; CDR3 protein: CATSRDLGGSGTQYF; CDR3 DNA: TGTGCCACCAGCAGAGATCTGGGGGGGTCAGGGACCCAGTACTTC
V gene: TRBV5-6; clone size: once; J gene: TRBJ1-1; D gene: TRBD1; CDR3 protein: CATVRGQENTEAFF; CDR3 DNA: TGTGCCACCGTTAGGGGACAGGAGAACACTGAAGCTTTCTTT
V gene: TRBV2; clone size: few; J gene: TRBJ2-7; D gene: NA; CDR3 protein: CASKPDFGDEQYF; CDR3 DNA: TGTGCCAGCAAACCGGACTTCGGCGACGAGCAGTACTTC
V gene: TRBV27; clone size: NA; J gene: TRBJ1-1; D gene: TRBD1; CDR3 protein: CASSYRDRGMNTEAFF; CDR3 DNA: TGTGCCAGCAGCTATAGGGACAGGGGGATGAACACTGAAGCTTTCTTT
V gene: TRBV28; clone size: once; J gene: TRBJ2-7; D gene: TRBD1; CDR3 protein: CASSPSDRSSYEQYF; CDR3 DNA: TGTGCCAGCAGTCCTTCGGACAGGAGCTCCTACGAGCAGTACTTC
V gene: TRBV4-2; clone size: NA; J gene: TRBJ1-6; D gene: NA; CDR3 protein: CASSQVTGTGSPLHF; CDR3 DNA: TGTGCCAGCAGCCAAGTAACAGGGACGGGTTCACCCCTCCACTTT
V gene: TRBV5-8; clone size: NA; J gene: TRBJ2-2; D gene: TRBD1; CDR3 protein: CASSPRTGSFTGELFF; CDR3 DNA: TGTGCCAGCAGCCCTCGGACAGGGAGTTTCACCGGGGAGCTGTTTTTT